This entry is about one T cell receptor beta chain. RNA transcripts yielded amplified TCR beta CDR3 regions. The HTBI primer set served for first-round RT-PCR of the TCR CDR3. TCRdb called the multiplex PCR reads again in MiXCR, with one record for every CDR3 protein. Altogether 300,000 to 450,000 distinct CDR3 sequences are present, roughly 13% being singletons, with the ten largest covering about 20%. These data are taken from a study of T cells in Graves' hyperthyroidism and ophthalmopathy. This CDR3 is built from 15 residues. Trimming took 2 bases from V and 4 from J, leaving 14 bases between them. Germline assignment: CDR1 MNHEY and CDR2 SVGAGI.

Sequencing was done on a sample of blood. This sequence joins TRBV6-5 and TRBJ1-1; D ambiguous. The receptor comes from a man between 25 and 39 years old with Graves' hyperthyroidism that later progressed to Graves' ophthalmopathy. As DNA, the CDR3 is TGTGCCAGCAGTTACGCGCAGGCCGGCGGCACTGAAGCTTTCTTT. It specifies CASSYAQAGGTEAFF.